The next 14 T cell receptor beta chains were all read from a single sample in a study of T cell repertoires in cytomegalovirus infection. A single record per CDR3 protein comes from TCRdb applying MiXCR to the reads. Of under 100,000 distinct CDR3 sequences listed, less than 4.5% are singletons. The sample consisted of PBMCs. Receptors originate from a human donor in good health (CMV status not recorded). Some clones in this sample may be carry-over from other donors' samples.

Ten or more counts support this clonotype. The J gene is TRBJ1-2, the V gene TRBV19; D unclear. The germline V gene has CDR1 LNHDA and CDR2 SQIVND (reference sequence). Trimming stripped 5 bases from V and 7 bases from J, with 14 bases between. The CDR3 runs 13 residues. The CDR3, as DNA: TGTGCCAGTAGTTGGGGAGGGATGAGTGGCTACACCTTC. Translated: CASSWGGMSGYTF.

Remarks on this clonotype: The conserved final phenylalanine or tryptophan is absent from the CDR3, which likely points to a read error. The V and J genes are TRBV7-2 and TRBJ1-3; D not resolved. CDR1 is SGHTA, CDR2 FQGNSA, per germline. The CDR3 has 14 amino acids. As DNA, the CDR3 is TGTGACAGCAGCTTAAGGCGGAGGGGAAACACCATATATTTG. It is translated as CDSSLRRRGNTIYL.

This clonotype came up many times. The J gene is TRBJ1-1, the V gene TRBV11-2; the D gene is possibly TRBD1 (5 bases). Germline CDR1 reads SGHAT; CDR2 reads FQNNGV. The CDR3 spans 13 residues. Deletions cut 5 bases from V and 1 base from J, with 8 bases between. DNA for the CDR3: TGTGCCAGCAGCAGGGGAGGGAACACTGAAGCTTTCTTT. Translated: CASSRGGNTEAFF.

The table lists this clonotype with many counts. The genes are TRBV7-2 and TRBJ1-5; TRBD1 matches at 8 bases. CDR1 SGHTA and CDR2 FQGNSA come from the germline V gene. Losses at the gene ends were 4 bases for V and 7 bases for J; bases not matched to a gene: 12. The CDR3 totals 16 residues. The CDR3 here is CASSSNDRGWGQPQHF. The DNA for the CDR3 is TGTGCCAGCAGCTCAAACGACAGGGGTTGGGGACAGCCCCAGCATTTT.

This clonotype appeared many times. The rearrangement links TRBV9 to TRBJ2-1; the D gene could be TRBD1 or TRBD2 (5 bases each). Deletions cut 0 bases from V and 2 bases from J, with 12 bases between. The CDR3 sequence is 16 residues long. Germline CDR1 SGDLS, CDR2 YYNGEE. This CDR3 reads CASSVVVGTPYNEQFF. The CDR3 nucleotides are TGTGCCAGCAGCGTAGTAGTGGGGACCCCCTACAATGAGCAGTTCTTC.

As regards this clonotype: One base away lies a much larger clone, so this may be a sequencing read error. The V and J genes are TRBV20-1 and TRBJ1-5; a weak D match, TRBD1 (5 bases). Germline lookup yields CDR1 DFQATT and CDR2 SNEGSKA (reference sequence). This CDR3 is 14 amino acids long. Trimming left V 5 bases short and J 0 bases short, with 11 bases between. In DNA, the CDR3 is TGCAGTGCTGGGACGGACGATAGCAATCAGCCCCAGCATTTT. Encoded protein: CSAGTDDSNQPQHF.

This clonotype was found many times. CDR3 residues: CSARAQSQETQYF. The DNA of the CDR3 is TGCAGTGCTAGGGCGCAGTCCCAAGAGACCCAGTACTTC. The rearrangement links TRBV20-1 to TRBJ2-5; D unclear. The CDR3 length is 13 residues. Trimming took off 3 bases at V and 1 base at J, with 9 bases between the two ends. CDR1 DFQATT and CDR2 SNEGSKA come from the germline V gene (reference sequence).

This clonotype was counted many times. CDR3 nucleotides: TGTGCCAGCAGCCTCAGTGACCTCTCGGGCTACGAGCAGTACTTC. This codes for CASSLSDLSGYEQYF. The chain employs TRBV7-8 and TRBJ2-7; D is unresolved. Germline loops: CDR1 SGHVS, CDR2 FQNEAQ. The CDR3 extends over 15 amino acids. V was shortened by 5 bases and J by 3 bases, with 17 bases between the two germline ends. The variable domain in full, with the rest retrieved from reference TRBV7-8 and TRBJ2-7, is GAGVSQSPRYKVAKRGQDVALRCDPISGHVSLFWYQQALGQGPEFLTYFQNEAQLDKSGLPSDRFFAERPEGSVSTLKIQRTQQEDSAVYLCASSLSDLSGYEQYFGPGTRLTVT.

This clonotype was seen repeatedly, ten times or more. The genes are TRBV6-2 or TRBV6-3 and TRBJ2-3; D ambiguous. Trimming shortened V by 2 bases and J by 6 bases, and 18 bases separated the two germline ends. The CDR3 extends over 16 amino acids. In germline, CDR1 is MNHEY, CDR2 SVGEGT. The chain's CDR3 is CASSYPSFPRADTQYF. DNA of the CDR3: TGTGCCAGCAGTTACCCGAGTTTTCCACGGGCGGATACGCAGTATTTT.

This clonotype was recorded at least ten times. V gene TRBV4-3 combines with J gene TRBJ1-4; possibly TRBD1 for D (5 bases). The length of the CDR3 is 15 residues. The V end was cut by 2 bases, the J end by 5 bases, with 12 bases between. CDR1 is LGHNA, CDR2 YSLEER, per germline. The CDR3, as DNA: TGCGCCAGCAGCCAAAATCGAAAGGGGAATGAAAAACTGTTTTTT. It translates to CASSQNRKGNEKLFF.

This clonotype was recorded at least ten times. The rearrangement uses TRBV2 and TRBJ1-4; D remains unclear. V was shortened by 3 bases and J by 0 bases, with 8 bases between the two germline ends. The V gene's germline CDR1 is SNHLY and CDR2 FYNNEI. The CDR3 extends over 15 amino acids. The DNA for the CDR3 is TGTGCCAGCAGTGAGAACAGTGCAACTAATGAAAAACTGTTTTTT. The encoded protein is CASSENSATNEKLFF.

Many counts were recorded for this clonotype. The V and J genes are TRBV7-2 and TRBJ2-3; no definite D call. This CDR3 spans 13 amino acids. With 4 bases removed from V and 6 bases from J, the gap between germline ends came to 11 bases. Germline CDR1 is SGHTA and CDR2 is FQGNSA. The CDR3: CASSSRFGDTQYF. The CDR3 DNA reads as TGTGCCAGCAGCTCCCGTTTCGGGGATACGCAGTATTTT. Variable domain in full (rest from reference TRBV7-2 and TRBJ2-3): GAGVSQSPSNKVTEKGKDVELRCDPISGHTALYWYRQSLGQGLEFLIYFQGNSAPDKSGLPSDRFSAERTGGSVSTLTIQRTQQEDSAVYLCASSSRFGDTQYFGPGTRLTVL.

This clonotype was counted many times. This rearrangement joins TRBV18 to TRBJ1-1; 7 nucleotides line up with TRBD1. J was trimmed by 4 bases and V by 0 bases; bases with no gene match: 5. CDR3 length: 15 amino acids. Germline V gene sequence: CDR1 KGHSH, CDR2 LQKENI. The CDR3 loop is CASSPPGQSSTEAFF. CDR3 DNA sequence: TGTGCCAGCTCACCACCGGGACAGTCGAGCACTGAAGCTTTCTTT.

This clonotype was seen ten or more times. The chain employs TRBV28 and TRBJ1-6, with 7 bases identical to TRBD1. The germline V gene has CDR1 MDHEN and CDR2 SYDVKM. The CDR3 sequence is 15 residues long. Germline trimming cut 2 bases from V and 7 bases from J; bases unmatched to any gene: 5. CDR3 amino acids: CASSLNRGMNSPLHF. The DNA of the CDR3 is TGTGCCAGCAGTTTAAACAGGGGAATGAATTCACCCCTCCACTTT.